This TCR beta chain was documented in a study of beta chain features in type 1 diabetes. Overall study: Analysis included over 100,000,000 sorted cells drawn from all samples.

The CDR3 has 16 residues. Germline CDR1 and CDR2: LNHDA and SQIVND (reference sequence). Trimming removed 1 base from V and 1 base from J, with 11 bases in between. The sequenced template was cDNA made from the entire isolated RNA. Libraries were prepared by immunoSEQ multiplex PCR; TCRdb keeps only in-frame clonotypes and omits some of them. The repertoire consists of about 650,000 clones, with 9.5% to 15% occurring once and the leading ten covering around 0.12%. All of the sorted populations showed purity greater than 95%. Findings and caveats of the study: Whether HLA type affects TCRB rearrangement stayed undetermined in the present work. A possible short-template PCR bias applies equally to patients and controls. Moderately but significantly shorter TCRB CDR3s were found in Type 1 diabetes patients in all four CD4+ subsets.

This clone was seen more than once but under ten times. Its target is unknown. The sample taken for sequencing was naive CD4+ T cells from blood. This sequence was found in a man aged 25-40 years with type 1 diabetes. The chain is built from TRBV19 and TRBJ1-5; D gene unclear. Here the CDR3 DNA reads TGTGCCAGTAGTATAGGGTCGGGGAGAAGCAATCAGCCCCAGCATTTT. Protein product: CASSIGSGRSNQPQHF.